The 31 T cell receptor beta chains presented below share a single source sample, sequenced in a study of T cells in Graves' hyperthyroidism and ophthalmopathy. Regions amplified from RNA transcripts were the TCR beta CDR3 regions. Initially, a first-round RT-PCR of the TCR CDR3 employed the HTBI primer set. In TCRdb, the multiplex PCR reads were re-called with MiXCR into one record per CDR3 protein. The sample contains 92,000 or so distinct CDR3 sequences, 51% of which appear only once. Sequenced input: blood. These receptors all come from a woman aged 35 to 49 with Graves' hyperthyroidism.

This clonotype was counted ten times or more. The rearrangement links TRBV24-1 to TRBJ1-2; possibly TRBD1 for D (6 bases). The CDR3 length is 13 residues. The germline V gene has CDR1 KGHDR and CDR2 SFDVKD. The V end was cut by 6 bases, the J end by 3 bases, with 10 bases between. The CDR3 region is CATSRTEDYGYTF. The CDR3 coding sequence is TGTGCCACCAGTAGGACAGAAGACTATGGCTACACCTTC.

This clonotype was picked up many times. This rearrangement joins TRBV7-2 to TRBJ2-3; 7 positions match TRBD2. After removal of 1 base from V and 0 bases from J, the junction contained 19 bases not matched to a gene. The CDR3 sequence is 21 residues long. Germline V gene sequence: CDR1 SGHTA, CDR2 FQGNSA. The CDR3 loop reads CASSLGQSGKGATISTDTQYF. The CDR3, as DNA: TGTGCCAGCAGCTTAGGGCAGAGCGGGAAAGGTGCAACCATTAGCACAGATACGCAGTATTTT.

In its sample, this clonotype was seen many times. The chain combines TRBV5-1 with TRBJ2-7; D might be TRBD2 (5 bases). CDR1 and CDR2 (germline): SGHRS, YFSETQ. This CDR3 contains 14 residues. The V gene lost 0 bases and the J gene lost 3 bases, with 10 bases spanning the gap. CDR3 protein: CASSLEISVYEQYF. DNA for the CDR3: TGCGCCAGCAGCTTGGAAATTAGCGTCTACGAGCAGTACTTC.

The chain couples TRBV7-2 to TRBJ1-1, with D hard to call. Germline CDR1 and CDR2: SGHTA and FQGNSA. The ends were cut back, 2 bases at V and 4 bases at J, with 8 bases in the middle. The CDR3 totals 13 residues. This CDR3 reads CASSLLILTEAFF. As DNA, the CDR3 is TGTGCCAGCAGCTTACTGATACTCACTGAAGCTTTCTTT.

This clonotype was counted between two and nine times. This chain connects TRBV20-1 to TRBJ2-7, with a possible D match to TRBD2 (6 bases). The CDR3 consists of 11 residues. Germline V lookup: CDR1 DFQATT, CDR2 SNEGSKA (reference sequence). V dropped 3 bases and J dropped 3 bases, with 6 bases sitting between them. The CDR3 reads CSASGSYEQYF. As DNA, the CDR3 is TGCAGTGCTAGCGGGAGCTACGAGCAGTACTTC.

This clonotype was recorded many times. The genes are TRBV9 and TRBJ2-2, with 16 bases fitting TRBD2. CDR3 size: 18 residues. V lost 3 bases to trimming and J lost 5 bases; unmatched junction nucleotides: 7. The germline gives CDR1 SGDLS, CDR2 YYNGEE. The CDR3 protein is CASSAPGLAGGGTGELFF. The DNA for the CDR3 is TGTGCCAGCAGCGCCCCGGGACTAGCGGGAGGGGGAACCGGGGAGCTGTTTTTT. Variable domain in full (rest from reference TRBV9 and TRBJ2-2): DSGVTQTPKHLITATGQRVTLRCSPRSGDLSVYWYQQSLDQGLQFLIQYYNGEERAKGNILERFSAQQFPDLHSELNLSSLELGDSALYFCASSAPGLAGGGTGELFFGEGSRLTVL.

This clonotype has a single count. V usage is TRBV15 and J usage is TRBJ2-5, with D tentatively TRBD1 (5 bases). CDR3 length: 14 residues. The V gene lost 1 base and the J gene lost 5 bases, with 11 bases spanning the gap. Germline V gives CDR1 LNHNV, CDR2 YYDKDF (reference sequence). The CDR3, as DNA: TGTGCCACCAGCAGAGGGGGCGCCGAGGAGACCCAGTACTTC. Translated: CATSRGGAEETQYF.

This clonotype was found many times. The chain links TRBV5-1 to TRBJ1-1; D is undetermined. CDR1 and CDR2 (germline): SGHRS, YFSETQ. Trimming pared 7 bases from V and 0 bases from J, leaving 10 bases between. The CDR3 loop spans 13 amino acids. The CDR3 sequence is CASSRELNTEAFF. In nucleotides, the CDR3 is TGCGCCAGCTCAAGGGAGTTGAACACTGAAGCTTTCTTT.

The chain joins TRBV15 to TRBJ1-5; TRBD1 might be the D (5 bases). Trimming removed 5 bases at V and 6 bases at J, with 14 bases between. Germline assignment: CDR1 LNHNV and CDR2 YYDKDF (reference sequence). The CDR3 covers 14 residues. The chain's CDR3 is CATSPRGASQPQHF. The CDR3 DNA sequence: TGTGCCACCAGCCCCCGAGGGGCGAGTCAGCCCCAGCATTTT.

The gene calls are TRBV7-6 and TRBJ1-4, with 7 bases identical to TRBD1. V gave up 1 base and J gave up 3 bases; unmatched junction bases: 5. CDR1 and CDR2 (germline): SGHVS, FNYEAQ. This CDR3 has 16 amino acids. CDR3 sequence reads: CASSLEGAKANEKLFF. CDR3 bases: TGTGCCAGCAGCTTAGAGGGGGCTAAGGCTAATGAAAAACTGTTTTTT.

V gene TRBV25-1 combines with J gene TRBJ1-6, with 7 bases that match TRBD1. This CDR3 has 13 residues. The ends lost 3 bases at V and 9 bases at J; junction bases unmatched: 2. Germline lookup yields CDR1 MGHDK and CDR2 SYGVNS. The DNA for the CDR3 is TGTGCCAGCAGTGAGACAGGGTTTTCACCCCTCCACTTT. It encodes CASSETGFSPLHF.

A remark on this clonotype: Sequence at one end of the junction differs from germline and may be a read error. This sequence joins TRBV25-1 and TRBJ2-5; TRBD1 aligns across 7 bases. The CDR3 extends over 15 amino acids. CDR1 is MGHDK, CDR2 SYGVNS, per germline. The CDR3 sequence: CACSAQQGNGETQYF. In DNA, the CDR3 is TGTGCCTGCAGTGCCCAACAGGGGAACGGAGAGACCCAGTACTTC. Full variable domain (missing parts from reference TRBV25-1 and TRBJ2-5): EADIYQTPRYLVIGTGKKITLECSQTMGHDKMYWYQQDPGMELHLIHYSYGVNSTEKGDLSSESTVSRIRTEHFPLTLESARPSHTSQYLCACSAQQGNGETQYFGPGTRLLVL.

This clonotype rates as medium-sized (0.01 to 0.1%). The V and J genes are TRBV7-8 and TRBJ1-2; 7 bases are a match to TRBD1. The CDR3 totals 17 residues. Trimming removed 1 base from V and 5 bases from J; junction bases left unmatched: 13. From germline, CDR1 is SGHVS and CDR2 FQNEAQ. The CDR3 region is CASSLDGRGGAWYGYTF. CDR3 bases: TGTGCCAGCAGCTTAGACGGGAGAGGGGGCGCTTGGTATGGCTACACCTTC.

The V call is TRBV5-1, the J call TRBJ1-1; 7 bases agree with TRBD1. V shed 4 bases, J shed 5 bases, and the junction held 17 bases outside the gene matches. CDR1 SGHRS and CDR2 YFSETQ come from the germline V gene. This CDR3 comprises 17 residues. The CDR3 reads CASSPDANRGFSTEAFF. The CDR3 region has the DNA TGCGCCAGCAGCCCGGATGCGAACAGGGGATTCTCGACTGAAGCTTTCTTT.

On this clonotype itself: A clone one base away is much larger, so this may be a read error. This chain joins TRBV19 and TRBJ1-1, with TRBD1 matching over 7 bases. The CDR3 is made up of 14 amino acids. V trimming: 3 bases; J trimming: 11 bases; junction bases outside the gene matches: 12. Germline CDR1 and CDR2: LNHDA and SQIVND (reference sequence). The CDR3 is CASSMEGARGDAFF. The CDR3 bases are TGTGCCAGTAGTATGGAGGGGGCGCGGGGTGACGCTTTCTTT.

The V and J genes are TRBV7-9 and TRBJ2-5; D may match TRBD1 or TRBD2 (7 bases each). Trimming removed 6 bases from V and 7 bases from J, with 21 bases in between. Germline V gene lookup returns CDR1 SEHNR and CDR2 FQNEAQ (reference sequence). The CDR3 spans 15 residues. In DNA form, the CDR3 reads TGTGCCAGCAGTTTACCCGGGACAGCTAGCGGGACCCAGTACTTC. Its protein product is CASSLPGTASGTQYF.

This clonotype was counted once. This sequence joins TRBV15 and TRBJ1-2; unclear D gene. Germline assignment: CDR1 LNHNV and CDR2 YYDKDF (reference sequence). The CDR3 contains 18 residues. With 7 bases removed from V and 3 bases from J, the gap between germline ends came to 27 bases. CDR3 DNA sequence: TGTGCCACCAAAGGACTAGCACGGCAAGAGACCCAGTACTATGGCTACACCTTC. Translation gives CATKGLARQETQYYGYTF.

The chain joins TRBV5-1 to TRBJ2-2; D may match TRBD1 or TRBD2 (5 bases each). Trimming shortened V by 4 bases and J by 0 bases, and 10 bases separated the two germline ends. The germline CDR1 and CDR2 sequences are SGHRS and YFSETQ. This CDR3 is 15 amino acids long. The CDR3 sequence is CASSVGAANTGELFF. The DNA of the CDR3 is TGCGCCAGCAGCGTCGGGGCAGCGAACACCGGGGAGCTGTTTTTT.

This clonotype occurred many times. The chain is built from TRBV7-9 and TRBJ1-1, with unresolved D. This CDR3 has 14 residues. From germline, CDR1 is SEHNR and CDR2 FQNEAQ (reference sequence). V was clipped by 4 bases and J by 4 bases, with 13 bases between them. The CDR3 DNA follows: TGTGCCAGCAGCTCCTCGATGATGGGCACTGAAGCTTTCTTT. Translation gives CASSSSMMGTEAFF.

This chain's CDR3 is CAISEWGTGLSQPQHF. Written as DNA, the CDR3 is TGTGCCATCAGTGAGTGGGGGACAGGGTTGAGTCAGCCCCAGCATTTT. The chain couples TRBV10-3 to TRBJ1-5, with 9 bases identical to TRBD1. This CDR3 comprises 16 residues. With 1 base clipped from V and 6 bases from J, the junction kept 7 bases outside the gene matches. Germline assignment: CDR1 ENHRY and CDR2 SYGVKD.

The chain combines TRBV10-2 with TRBJ2-7; D gene ambiguous. Looked up from germline, CDR1 is WSHSY and CDR2 is SAAADI. V was shortened by 0 bases and J by 3 bases, with 21 bases between the two germline ends. This CDR3 is 18 amino acids long. The CDR3 sequence is CASSESGWTAPHRYEQYF. CDR3 DNA sequence: TGCGCCAGCAGTGAGTCGGGTTGGACGGCGCCCCACCGCTACGAGCAGTACTTC.

This clonotype appeared many times. V gene TRBV6-5 combines with J gene TRBJ2-7, with 10 bases aligning to TRBD2. CDR1 and CDR2 (germline): MNHEY, SVGAGI. J was trimmed by 3 bases and V by 5 bases; bases with no gene match: 4. The length of the CDR3 is 14 residues. In DNA, the CDR3 is TGTGCCAGCAGTGACCTAGCGGGAGTCTACGAGCAGTACTTC. Protein product: CASSDLAGVYEQYF.

At least ten counts were recorded for this clonotype. The V call is TRBV20-1, the J call TRBJ1-5; unclear D gene. The V end lost 6 bases, the J end lost 4 bases, and 16 bases lay between the germline ends. This CDR3 spans 14 amino acids. CDR1 DFQATT and CDR2 SNEGSKA come from the germline V gene (reference sequence). CDR3 amino acids: CSAPDRAPNQPQHF. Written as DNA, the CDR3 is TGCAGTGCCCCGGACCGGGCCCCGAATCAGCCCCAGCATTTT.

This clonotype has a count of ten or more. The V call is TRBV7-2, the J call TRBJ2-7; a weak D match, TRBD2 (6 bases). The CDR3 is 15 amino acids. Germline lookup yields CDR1 SGHTA and CDR2 FQGNSA. The V and J ends lost 1 base and 1 base respectively, with 11 bases between them. The CDR3 here is CASSLVGSRSYEQYF. The CDR3 DNA reads TGTGCCAGCAGCTTAGTCGGGAGTAGATCCTACGAGCAGTACTTC.

At least ten counts were recorded for this clonotype. The J gene is TRBJ1-1, the V gene TRBV4-1; tentatively, D is TRBD1 (5 bases). The germline V gene has CDR1 MGHRA and CDR2 YSYEKL. Between the trimmed V and J ends, which lost 4 bases and 4 bases, there was a span of 19 bases. CDR3 length equals 16 residues. CDR3 sequence: CASSLTGGPRGTEAFF. The DNA of the CDR3 is TGCGCCAGCAGCCTCACAGGTGGGCCTCGAGGCACTGAAGCTTTCTTT.

The sample holds a few counts of this clonotype. It may be a read error: a sequence one base away is much more abundant. The V gene is TRBV5-1, the J gene TRBJ1-1, with D perhaps matching TRBD1 (5 bases). The CDR3 extends over 14 amino acids. Germline V gene sequence: CDR1 SGHRS, CDR2 YFSETQ. CDR3 residues: CARSWDGSNTEAFF. The CDR3 DNA reads TGCGCCCGCAGCTGGGACGGATCGAACACTGAAGCTTTCTTT.

Note on this clonotype: A read error may account for a junction end that differs from germline. The J gene is TRBJ1-1, the V gene TRBV18; possibly TRBD1 for D (5 bases). This CDR3 contains 16 residues. In germline, CDR1 is KGHSH, CDR2 LQKENI. The DNA for the CDR3 is TGTGCCAACTCACCACCACGCCGGGCAGGGAGCACTGAAGCTTTCTTT. Translation: CANSPPRRAGSTEAFF.

A remark on this clonotype: A read error may be the cause here, since a much bigger clone is one base away. The V and J genes are TRBV20-1 and TRBJ2-3; TRBD2 aligns across 7 bases. The germline CDR1 and CDR2 sequences are DFQATT and SNEGSKA (reference sequence). J gave up 5 bases and V 4 bases, and 9 bases lay outside the gene matches. CDR3 length: 14 residues. CDR3 DNA sequence: TGCAGTGCTACACGGGGGGACGGTGGAGATACGCAGTATTTT. Its translation is CSATRGDGGDTQYF.

Turning to this clonotype: Likely a read error: the CDR3 ends without its conserved phenylalanine or tryptophan. Because the CDR3's place on the DNA is in doubt, the DNA is left out and the CDR3 is given as listed by TCRdb. V and J are TRBV7-9 and TRBJ1-3; the D call of TRBD1 is as the table states it, not checked on the DNA. With termini counted, the CDR3 has 10 amino acids. Germline V lookup: CDR1 SEHNR, CDR2 FQNEAQ (reference sequence). The CDR3 reads CASSFQGVLA.

The genes are TRBV15 and TRBJ1-1; TRBD1 agrees at 9 bases. The CDR3 covers 15 residues. V gave up 4 bases and J gave up 5 bases; unmatched junction bases: 8. The germline gives CDR1 LNHNV, CDR2 YYDKDF (reference sequence). CDR3 coding DNA: TGTGCCACCAGCAAGGACAGGGGCCTGGGGACTGAAGCTTTCTTT. Translation: CATSKDRGLGTEAFF.

This clonotype showed up many times. Given a much more abundant clone one base away, this may be a read error. This chain joins TRBV9 and TRBJ2-5; 7 positions match TRBD1. The CDR3 is 14 residues long. V lost 0 bases to trimming and J lost 9 bases; unmatched junction nucleotides: 8. Germline V lookup: CDR1 SGDLS, CDR2 YYNGEE. The CDR3 DNA reads TGTGCCAGCAGCGTAGGAGGGGGCGCGGAGGCCCAGTACTTC. It codes for CASSVGGGAEAQYF.